The 32 T cell receptor beta chains given below trace back to one sample, sequenced in a study of Graves' ophthalmopathy and Graves' hyperthyroidism. RNA transcripts yielded amplified TCR beta CDR3 regions. First-round RT-PCR used HTBI primers; second-round multiplex PCR followed. TCRdb ran MiXCR on the multiplex PCR reads and lists one entry per CDR3 protein. This sample has about 1.2 million distinct CDR3 sequences, with 36% found just once. The sample comprised peripheral blood or thyroid tissue (not recorded which). These receptor sequences come from an adult man with Graves' hyperthyroidism.

Remarks on this clonotype: This could be a read error, since a much larger clone is one nucleotide away. It is likely a read error, because the conserved phenylalanine at the end of the CDR3 is missing. This chain connects TRBV5-6 to TRBJ1-1; D may be TRBD1 (6 bases). In germline, CDR1 is SGHDT, CDR2 YYEEEE. This CDR3 is built from 15 residues. V was shortened by 5 bases and J by 1 base, with 15 bases between the two germline ends. The CDR3 DNA reads as TGTGCCAGCAGATTAAACGACAGGACGAACACTGAAGCTTTCTCT. Protein sequence: CASRLNDRTNTEAFS.

This clonotype was seen many times. The chain is built from TRBV19 and TRBJ2-7; D possibly uses TRBD1 or TRBD2 (5 bases each). Germline CDR1 is LNHDA and CDR2 is SQIVND (reference sequence). This CDR3 is 14 amino acids long. V lost 9 bases to trimming and J lost 1 base, with 16 bases between them. The CDR3 DNA sequence: TGTGCCAGCCGAACCCCGGGACGGTCCTACGAGCAGTACTTC. Translated, it gives CASRTPGRSYEQYF.

In regard to this clonotype: This may be a read error, as it is one base from a much larger clone. The genes are TRBV20-1 and TRBJ1-2; possible D gene TRBD1, 6 bases. Per germline, CDR1 DFQATT and CDR2 SNEGSKA (reference sequence). This CDR3 region has 14 residues. As DNA, the CDR3 is TGCAGCACTAATAGGGGGGGCCGAAACTATGGCCACACCTTC. The encoded protein is CSTNRGGRNYGHTF.

The gene calls are TRBV13 and TRBJ2-2; D might be TRBD1 (5 bases). Per germline, CDR1 PRHDT and CDR2 FYEKMQ (reference sequence). The CDR3 has 16 residues. V lost 1 base, J lost 3 bases, and 12 bases lay in between. The CDR3 sequence is CASSLDAGFDTGELFF. DNA for the CDR3: TGTGCCAGCAGCTTAGATGCAGGGTTTGACACCGGGGAGCTGTTTTTT.

The chain is built from TRBV29-1 and TRBJ2-3; D is possibly TRBD2 (6 bases). This CDR3 is 11 amino acids long. Per the germline V gene, CDR1 is SQVTM and CDR2 is ANQGSEA. CDR3 nucleotide sequence: TGCACCACCCTGGGGGGAGATACGCAGTATTTT. It encodes CTTLGGDTQYF.

This clonotype was seen ten or more times. CDR3 nucleotides: TGTGCCGGACACCGGGACAGGGATTCACCCCTCCACTTT. Translating gives CAGHRDRDSPLHF. This chain connects TRBV2 to TRBJ1-6, with 9 bases that match TRBD1. V was clipped by 11 bases and J by 8 bases; unmatched bases: 7. CDR3 length: 13 amino acids. Germline V gene sequence: CDR1 SNHLY, CDR2 FYNNEI.

In its sample, this clonotype was seen many times. The chain combines TRBV7-8 with TRBJ2-7, with unresolved D. V lost 2 bases, J lost 1 base, and 15 bases lay in between. CDR3 length: 16 residues. Germline V CDR1 and CDR2: SGHVS, FQNEAQ. CDR3 DNA sequence: TGTGCCAGCAGCTTACGACCCTACCCCCTGTCCTACGAGCAGTACTTC. This gives the protein CASSLRPYPLSYEQYF.

The chain uses TRBV6-5 and TRBJ2-7, with a tentative D call TRBD2 (5 bases). CDR1 is MNHEY and CDR2 is SVGAGI in the germline V gene. Trimming stripped 4 bases from V and 4 bases from J, with 11 bases between. This CDR3 is 13 amino acids long. CDR3 sequence reads: CASSSVGGYEQYF. The CDR3 nucleotides are TGTGCCAGCAGTTCGGTAGGAGGTTACGAGCAGTACTTC.

V gene TRBV15 combines with J gene TRBJ1-5; D gene uncertain. Germline CDR1 reads LNHNV; CDR2 reads YYDKDF (reference sequence). The CDR3 has 15 residues. V was clipped by 3 bases and J by 1 base, with 10 bases between them. The CDR3: CATSSRVGSNQPQHF. The CDR3 region has the DNA TGTGCCACCAGCAGCCGGGTGGGGAGCAATCAGCCCCAGCATTTT.

This clonotype showed up just a few times. The rearrangement links TRBV6-5 to TRBJ1-2, with D possibly matching TRBD1 (5 bases). The germline gives CDR1 MNHEY, CDR2 SVGAGI. V lost 4 bases to trimming and J lost 6 bases, with 21 bases between them. The CDR3 extends over 16 amino acids. The CDR3: CASSSQVTGRIDGYTF. Written as DNA, the CDR3 is TGTGCCAGCAGTTCGCAGGTAACGGGACGGATTGATGGCTACACCTTC.

The V and J genes are TRBV5-1 and TRBJ1-5, with TRBD1 matching over 7 bases. Germline values: CDR1 SGHRS, CDR2 YFSETQ. This CDR3 has 17 residues. The trim removed 2 bases at V and 9 bases at J, leaving 17 bases unmatched. The CDR3 protein is CASSLHPGQKPGGPQHF. CDR3 DNA sequence: TGCGCCAGCAGCTTACATCCGGGACAGAAGCCCGGGGGGCCCCAGCATTTT.

At least ten counts were recorded for this clonotype. The chain employs TRBV27 and TRBJ1-1; 8 nucleotides agree with TRBD1. Per germline, CDR1 MNHEY and CDR2 SMNVEV (reference sequence). The CDR3 spans 15 residues. J gave up 1 base and V 5 bases, and 6 bases lay outside the gene matches. CDR3 bases: TGTGCCAGCAGTACTACAGGGGGGAAGAACACTGAAGCTTTCTTT. Translating gives CASSTTGGKNTEAFF.

Turning to this clonotype: A much bigger clone sits one base away, suggesting this may be a read error. The chain is built from TRBV5-1 and TRBJ1-3; TRBD1 matches at 12 bases. Germline loops: CDR1 SGHRS, CDR2 YFSETQ. The length of the CDR3 is 16 residues. CDR3 nucleotide sequence: TGCACCAGCAGCCGAGGGACAGGGGGCTTTGGAAACACCATATATTTT. This codes for CTSSRGTGGFGNTIYF.

The chain combines TRBV28 with TRBJ1-1; 7 bases are a match to TRBD1. CDR3 size: 15 residues. Unmatched junction bases numbered 7, after V lost 5 bases and J lost 1 base. The germline gives CDR1 MDHEN, CDR2 SYDVKM. This CDR3 is CASSLTGTENTEAFF. The CDR3 DNA is TGTGCCAGCAGTCTAACGGGGACAGAGAACACTGAAGCTTTCTTT.

V usage is TRBV7-2 and J usage is TRBJ2-7; 8 bases are shared with TRBD2. V lost 1 base to trimming and J lost 5 bases; unmatched junction nucleotides: 4. The CDR3 spans 14 residues. From germline, CDR1 is SGHTA and CDR2 FQGNSA. The CDR3 bases are TGTGCCAGCAGCTTAGAAGCGGGGGCCCACGAGCAGTACTTC. Translation gives CASSLEAGAHEQYF. Full variable domain (missing parts from reference TRBV7-2 and TRBJ2-7): GAGVSQSPSNKVTEKGKDVELRCDPISGHTALYWYRQSLGQGLEFLIYFQGNSAPDKSGLPSDRFSAERTGGSVSTLTIQRTQQEDSAVYLCASSLEAGAHEQYFGPGTRLTVT.

This chain uses TRBV14 with TRBJ2-7; 12 bases are a match to TRBD1. CDR3 size: 16 residues. The germline V gene has CDR1 SGHDN and CDR2 FVKESK. J gave up 2 bases and V 0 bases, and 2 bases lay outside the gene matches. The CDR3 coding sequence is TGTGCCAGCAGCCAAGAGGGACAGGGGGCAACCTACGAGCAGTACTTC. Its translation: CASSQEGQGATYEQYF.

CDR3 in DNA: TGTGCCAGCAGCTTGAGGAGGGAAAACGGCTACACCTTC. As protein: CASSLRRENGYTF. The chain carries TRBV7-2 and TRBJ1-2; D remains unclear. This CDR3 is built from 13 residues. Per germline, CDR1 SGHTA and CDR2 FQGNSA. V was pared by 3 bases and J by 8 bases, with 13 bases between.

Of note for this clonotype: Being one base from a much bigger clone, this may be a read error. The chain employs TRBV4-3 and TRBJ2-5; possibly TRBD2 for D (7 bases). This CDR3 comprises 16 residues. From germline, CDR1 is LGHNA and CDR2 YSLEER. The CDR3 here is CASSQGTSRGGETQNF. CDR3 sequence (DNA): TGCGCCAGCAGCCAAGGGACCAGCAGGGGAGGGGAGACCCAGAACTTC.

Only one count was recorded for this clonotype. The rearrangement links TRBV29-1 to TRBJ1-3; tentatively, D is TRBD1 (5 bases). V shed 7 bases and J shed 2 bases, with 15 bases lying between them. CDR3 length equals 14 residues. The germline V gene has CDR1 SQVTM and CDR2 ANQGSEA. The DNA for the CDR3 is TGCAGCGCGACCGGGACTGGGCCTGGAAACACCATATATTTT. Encoded protein: CSATGTGPGNTIYF.

The chain joins TRBV12-3 or TRBV12-4 to TRBJ2-7, with 8 bases that match TRBD1. There are 14 residues in the CDR3. The trim removed 6 bases at V and 5 bases at J, leaving 9 bases unmatched. CDR3 bases: TGTGCCAGCAGCTTAATGGCAGGGGGCGACGAGCAGTACTTC. This translates into CASSLMAGGDEQYF.

The chain couples TRBV10-3 to TRBJ1-5; 8 positions agree with TRBD1. CDR1 is ENHRY and CDR2 is SYGVKD in the germline V gene. The length of the CDR3 is 14 residues. With V trimmed by 3 bases and J by 4 bases, 2 bases remained unmatched. This CDR3 reads CAISDRGPNQPQHF. DNA for the CDR3: TGTGCCATCAGTGACAGGGGGCCTAATCAGCCCCAGCATTTT.

For this clonotype: The junction does not match germline at one end; this may be a read error. The genes are TRBV10-3 and TRBJ1-1, with TRBD1 matching over 9 bases. CDR3 length: 13 amino acids. Germline lookup yields CDR1 ENHRY and CDR2 SYGVKD. Here the CDR3 reads CTISEGQGPEAFF. CDR3 coding DNA: TGTACCATCAGTGAGGGACAGGGACCTGAAGCTTTCTTT.

The chain has TRBV7-9 and TRBJ1-1; tentative D call: TRBD1 (6 bases). Germline CDR1 and CDR2: SEHNR and FQNEAQ (reference sequence). V was pared by 3 bases and J by 11 bases, with 22 bases between. The CDR3 contains 15 residues. The CDR3 coding sequence is TGTGCCAGCAGCTTCCCCCTGACAGGACCCAGTGGGGCTTTCTTT. It translates to CASSFPLTGPSGAFF.

This clonotype appeared many times. This chain connects TRBV4-1 to TRBJ1-1; D unclear. Trimming cost V 1 base and J 1 base, with 10 bases left between them. Germline CDR1 reads MGHRA; CDR2 reads YSYEKL. This CDR3 region has 15 residues. For the CDR3, the DNA is TGCGCCAGCAGCCAAGGGGTTCCACCGAACACTGAAGCTTTCTTT. Amino acid sequence: CASSQGVPPNTEAFF.

This chain links TRBV19 with TRBJ1-3; 9 bases fit TRBD1. V gave up 7 bases and J gave up 7 bases; unmatched junction bases: 8. CDR1 LNHDA and CDR2 SQIVND come from the germline V gene (reference sequence). The CDR3 sequence is 14 residues long. The CDR3 spells CASKSQGQGNTIYF. Here the CDR3 DNA reads TGTGCCAGTAAATCGCAAGGACAGGGGAACACCATATATTTT.

This chain joins TRBV7-9 and TRBJ2-6; tentatively, D is TRBD2 (5 bases). CDR1 and CDR2 (germline): SEHNR, FQNEAQ (reference sequence). The length of the CDR3 is 14 residues. The V gene lost 5 bases and the J gene lost 8 bases, with 13 bases spanning the gap. Here the CDR3 reads CASSPGSGTNVLTF. CDR3 nucleotides: TGTGCCAGCAGCCCAGGATCCGGGACCAACGTCCTGACTTTC. The entire variable domain, with the rest obtained from reference TRBV7-9 and TRBJ2-6, is as follows: DTGVSQNPRHKITKRGQNVTFRCDPISEHNRLYWYRQTLGQGPEFLTYFQNEAQLEKSRLLSDRFSAERPKGSFSTLEIQRTEQGDSAMYLCASSPGSGTNVLTFGAGSRLTVL.

This clonotype has ten or more counts. CDR3 DNA sequence: TGTGCCAGCAGTTATAGCAGCTCTGGGGCCAACGTCCTGACTTTC. Amino acids: CASSYSSSGANVLTF. The chain joins TRBV12-3 or TRBV12-4 to TRBJ2-6; D unclear. The V and J ends lost 4 bases and 0 bases respectively, with 7 bases between them. The CDR3 consists of 15 residues.

This chain uses TRBV11-2 with TRBJ2-2, with no clear D. The CDR3 covers 13 residues. Germline values: CDR1 SGHAT, CDR2 FQNNGV. V was cut by 5 bases and J by 7 bases, with 11 bases left in between. For the CDR3, the DNA is TGTGCCAGCAGCCACACAGAAATCGGGGAGCTGTTTTTT. Residues: CASSHTEIGELFF.

This clonotype has more than one count but fewer than ten. The chain has TRBV5-4 and TRBJ2-5; 7 positions match TRBD1. The trim removed 4 bases at V and 3 bases at J, leaving 6 bases unmatched. This CDR3 comprises 14 residues. Germline lookup yields CDR1 SGHNT and CDR2 YYREEE (reference sequence). The CDR3 coding sequence is TGTGCCAGCAGCGGAGGACAGGTGAAAGAGACCCAGTACTTC. Translating it yields CASSGGQVKETQYF.

This clonotype was observed at least ten times. This chain connects TRBV20-1 to TRBJ1-6; D gene uncertain. CDR1 DFQATT and CDR2 SNEGSKA come from the germline V gene (reference sequence). CDR3 size: 13 residues. Trimming took off 2 bases at V and 6 bases at J, with 8 bases between the two ends. CDR3 in amino acids: CSARPRFNSPLHF. CDR3 DNA sequence: TGCAGTGCTAGACCCCGGTTTAATTCACCCCTCCACTTT.

This clonotype appeared many times. The chain employs TRBV6-1 and TRBJ2-5, with D unresolved. CDR1 is MNHNS, CDR2 SASEGT, per germline. V lost 3 bases, J lost 1 base, and 15 bases lay in between. The CDR3 is 16 residues long. In nucleotides, the CDR3 is TGTGCCAGCAGTGACACCCTACAACCCACCCAAGAGACCCAGTACTTC. This translates into CASSDTLQPTQETQYF.

This clonotype was detected ten times or more. The chain couples TRBV19 to TRBJ1-1; D might be TRBD1 (6 bases). CDR3 size: 17 residues. V lost 6 bases and J lost 9, with 29 bases in between. The germline CDR1 and CDR2 sequences are LNHDA and SQIVND (reference sequence). The CDR3 loop is CASRPRLTHRDHLKAFF. The CDR3 bases are TGTGCCAGTAGGCCTCGCTTGACGCACAGGGACCATCTGAAAGCTTTCTTT. Supplemented by reference TRBV19 and TRBJ1-1, the full variable domain reads DGGITQSPKYLFRKEGQNVTLSCEQNLNHDAMYWYRQDPGQGLRLIYYSQIVNDFQKGDIAEGYSVSREKKESFPLTVTSAQKNPTAFYLCASRPRLTHRDHLKAFFGQGTRLTVV.